The T cell receptor (beta chain) described here comes from a study of blood T cell repertoires in COVID-19. About the research overall: The samples span acute and convalescent COVID-19 from the United States, Italy and Spain. PBMCs, B-cell-depleted T cells, or T cells were the source of the cDNA or gDNA that made up the material.

Per the authors' pipeline: Reference gene primer amplification gave estimated nucleated cell counts. Data came from immunoSEQ multiplex PCR; TCRdb stores just in-frame clones and leaves some out. The V and J calls and the clone size are those of that table, but D and trimming were determined from the DNA. The sample holds around 170,000 clones, around 83% seen once. CDR3 length: 16 amino acids. After removal of 2 bases from V and 4 bases from J, the junction contained 9 bases not matched to a gene. Germline CDR1 reads GTSNPN; CDR2 reads SVGIG (reference sequence). What was sequenced was peripheral blood. The origin of this receptor is a woman in her 40s with acute or convalescent COVID-19. The V call is TRBV30, the J call TRBJ2-7, with 12 nucleotides matching TRBD2. CDR3 coding DNA: TGTGCCTGGAGTAGCCTAGCGGGGGGGCCTCGGTACGAGCAGTACTTC. It yields the protein CAWSSLAGGPRYEQYF.